This T cell receptor beta chain is drawn from a study of T cells in Graves' hyperthyroidism and ophthalmopathy (dated by TCRdb to the late 2010s). Some background on the complete study: Peripheral blood samples were taken at initial diagnosis, before any treatment was given. TCR V-J signatures able to tell the groups apart were searched for in a discovery cohort of approximately 95 patients, of whom over 40 had Graves' ophthalmopathy and 55 to 65 had stable Graves' hyperthyroidism. An independent validation cohort of about 19 hyperthyroidism patients and about 15 patients who later progressed to ophthalmopathy tested prospective prediction of ophthalmopathy. The roughly 90 discovery patients were divided at random into training and test sets in a 7:3 ratio. Thyroid tissue and blood T-cell repertoires from more than 5 Graves' hyperthyroidism patients were also compared in the study. Once sampling was done, hyperthyroidism patients were given methimazole at a starting dose of 30 mg daily, whereas ophthalmopathy patients were given high-dose intravenous methylprednisolone. According to the paper, TCR Vbeta CDR3 sequencing was carried out on 135 peripheral blood samples, which came from over 40 ophthalmopathy, 75 to 80 hyperthyroidism and roughly 17 progressor patients.

Overall results and qualifications from the work: Sample size was not statistically predetermined, and investigators were not blinded to group allocation. Ophthalmopathy was separated from stable hyperthyroidism by a 13 V-J signature model, with approximately 89% sensitivity and around 81% specificity obtained in cross-validation and 80%/75% obtained in testing. In validation, the model predicted progression to ophthalmopathy a median of approximately 6.3 months before onset, with approximately 71% sensitivity and 72.22% specificity. Most expanded thyroid clonotypes (frequency above 0.001) were also detected in blood, a finding suggesting that blood repertoires may reflect thyroid immune responses.

Stable Graves' hyperthyroidism was defined as no progression to ophthalmopathy during 18 months of follow-up. Hyperthyroidism patients were newly diagnosed, with disease duration under 2 months, and aged 18 to 65 years. Patients with uncontrolled infections, other autoimmune diseases, pregnancy or lactation were excluded. Diagnoses were established on the basis of clinical symptoms, serum thyroxine and TRAb, thyroid ultrasound, and orbital computed tomography. Ficoll-Paque density gradient centrifugation was used to isolate PBMCs from around 10 ml of fresh peripheral blood. Total RNA was extracted with Trizol reagent, and quality was checked on an Agilent 2100 Bioanalyzer. Many counts were recorded for this clonotype. It has no known antigen specificity. No base-level quality is on record; no much larger clone is a single base apart. Reading from cysteine to phenylalanine, the CDR3 counts 12 amino acids. Only the CDR3 DNA stays, 36 bases, in frame from base 1. CDR1 and CDR2 are read off the germline V gene as SQVTM and ANQGSEA. The trim is 0 bases for V and 7 bases for J, with a gap of 6 bases between the germline ends.

Amplification of TCR beta CDR3 regions was carried out from RNA transcripts. For the first round of RT-PCR on the TCR CDR3, the HTBI primer set was used together with the Qiagen OneStep RT-PCR kit. Libraries were constructed in a second round of multiplex PCR, after which size selection and purification were carried out. Paired-end sequencing of the libraries was performed with 100 bp reads on an Illumina HiSeq2000. As for the original processing: Raw data were processed with SOAPnuke, discarding reads with adapters, uncalled bases, mean Phred below 15, or no exact constant-primer or identifier match. COPE v1.2.5 was used to merge high-quality paired reads, and clonotypes were defined as unique nucleotide sequences. MiTCR v1.1 was used to align the clonotypes against IMGT TRBV, TRBD and TRBJ reference segments. The analysis was restricted to V-J combinations with a frequency above 0.0001, which together covered roughly 99% of the repertoires. The TCS score was defined as the ratio of F50 (clonal expansion) to E x V (chaos), calculated using BLOSUM62-based TCRdist between CDR3 peptides within each V-J. Welch's t-statistics and random forest reduced several hundred V-J features to about 12, which were used in a naive Bayes classifier (R e1071). In TCRdb, the public reads were trimmed at Q25 with fastp and aligned with MiXCR, with productive beta chains retained. A single entry per CDR3 protein holds the most common genes and DNA from its merged rows. TCRdb, not the original authors, processed these V and J calls. This sample comprises roughly 700,000 distinct CDR3 sequences, roughly 17% of them detected only once. The top ten hold around 16% of the sample.

The sequenced material came from blood. This receptor was obtained from a man aged 50-59 years with Graves' hyperthyroidism. This receptor chain uses TRBV29-1 and TRBJ1-4, with an unclear D gene assignment. The nucleotide sequence is given as TGCAGCGTTGAAGATTACGGTGAAAAACTGTTTTTT. It codes for CSVEDYGEKLFF.